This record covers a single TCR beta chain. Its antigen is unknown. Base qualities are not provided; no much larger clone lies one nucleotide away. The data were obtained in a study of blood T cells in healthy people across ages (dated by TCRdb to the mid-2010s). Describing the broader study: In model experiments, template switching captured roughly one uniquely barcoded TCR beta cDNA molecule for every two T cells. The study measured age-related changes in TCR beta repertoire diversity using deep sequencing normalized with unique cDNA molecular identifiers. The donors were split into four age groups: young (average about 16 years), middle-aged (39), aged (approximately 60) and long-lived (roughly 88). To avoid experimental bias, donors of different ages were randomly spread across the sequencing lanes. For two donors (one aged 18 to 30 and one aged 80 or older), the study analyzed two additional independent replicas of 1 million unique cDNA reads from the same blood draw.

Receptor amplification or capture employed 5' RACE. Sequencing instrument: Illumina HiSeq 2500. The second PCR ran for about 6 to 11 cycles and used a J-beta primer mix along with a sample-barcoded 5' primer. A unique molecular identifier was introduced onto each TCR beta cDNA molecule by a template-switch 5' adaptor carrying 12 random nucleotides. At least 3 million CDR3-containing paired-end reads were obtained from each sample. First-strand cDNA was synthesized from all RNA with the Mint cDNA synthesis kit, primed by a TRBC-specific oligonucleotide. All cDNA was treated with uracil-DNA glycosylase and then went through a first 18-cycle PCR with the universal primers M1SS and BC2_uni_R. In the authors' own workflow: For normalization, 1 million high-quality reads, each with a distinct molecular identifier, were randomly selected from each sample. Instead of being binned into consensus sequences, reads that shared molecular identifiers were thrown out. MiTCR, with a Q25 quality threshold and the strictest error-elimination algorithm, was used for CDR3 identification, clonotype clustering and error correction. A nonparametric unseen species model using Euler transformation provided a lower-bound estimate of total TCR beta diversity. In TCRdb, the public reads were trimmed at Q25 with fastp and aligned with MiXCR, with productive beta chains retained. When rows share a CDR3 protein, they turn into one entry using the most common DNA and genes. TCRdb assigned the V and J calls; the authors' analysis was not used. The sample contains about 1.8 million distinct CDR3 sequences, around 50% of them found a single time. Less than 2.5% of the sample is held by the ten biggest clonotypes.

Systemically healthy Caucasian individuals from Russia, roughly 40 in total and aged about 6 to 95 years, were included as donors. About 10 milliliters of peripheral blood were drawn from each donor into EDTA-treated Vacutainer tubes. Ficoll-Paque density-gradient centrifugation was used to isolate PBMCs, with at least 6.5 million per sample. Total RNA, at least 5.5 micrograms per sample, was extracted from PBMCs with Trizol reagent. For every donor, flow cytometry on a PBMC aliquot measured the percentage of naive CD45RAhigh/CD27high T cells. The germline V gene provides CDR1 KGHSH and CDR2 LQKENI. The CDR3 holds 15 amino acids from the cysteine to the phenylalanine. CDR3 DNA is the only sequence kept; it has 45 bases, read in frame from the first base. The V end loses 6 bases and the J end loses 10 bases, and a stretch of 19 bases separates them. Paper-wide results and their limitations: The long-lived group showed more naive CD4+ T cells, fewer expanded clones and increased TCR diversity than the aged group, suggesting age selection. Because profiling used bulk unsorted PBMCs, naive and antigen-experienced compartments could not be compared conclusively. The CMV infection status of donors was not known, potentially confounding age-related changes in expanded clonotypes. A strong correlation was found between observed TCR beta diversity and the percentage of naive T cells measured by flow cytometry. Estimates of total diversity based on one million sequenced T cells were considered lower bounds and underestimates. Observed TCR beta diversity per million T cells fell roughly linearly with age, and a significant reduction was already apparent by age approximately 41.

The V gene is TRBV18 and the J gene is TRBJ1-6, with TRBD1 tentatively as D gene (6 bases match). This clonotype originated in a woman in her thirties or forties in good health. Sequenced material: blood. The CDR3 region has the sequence CASSTKDRLGSPLHF. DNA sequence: TGTGCCAGCTCGACTAAGGACAGATTAGGGTCACCCCTCCACTTT.